The 30 T cell receptor beta chains presented below share a single source sample, sequenced in a study of shared clonotypes between healthy human individuals. The protocol was immunoSEQ multiplex PCR, while the TCRdb copy is restricted to in-frame clones and leaves out a portion. The data contain 2 million to 2.5 million clones, approximately 94% of them singletons. Sample: naive CD4+ T cells sorted from blood. Indicated subset: CD45RA+ positively selected. Receptors originate from a man younger than 35 in good health.

Of note for this clone: This sample includes further DNA sequences coding for the same CDR3. The rearrangement links TRBV7-9 to TRBJ2-3, with D hard to call. From germline, CDR1 is SEHNR and CDR2 FQNEAQ (reference sequence). The CDR3 spans 13 residues. V was cut by 1 base and J by 1 base, with 3 bases left in between. The CDR3 loop is CASSLVGTDTQYF. The CDR3 DNA reads TGTGCCAGCAGCTTAGTCGGCACAGATACGCAGTATTTT.

CDR3 in DNA: TGTGCCTGGAGTGTAGGGGCCGGCTATAATTCACCCCTCCACTTT. Protein sequence: CAWSVGAGYNSPLHF. The genes are TRBV30 and TRBJ1-6; a weak D match, TRBD1 (5 bases). The germline gives CDR1 GTSNPN, CDR2 SVGIG (reference sequence). The CDR3 totals 15 residues. The V gene lost 0 bases and the J gene lost 3 bases, with 9 bases spanning the gap.

J is TRBJ2-5 and V is TRBV11-2; tentatively, D is TRBD2 (5 bases). V lost 5 bases and J lost 5, with 9 bases in between. CDR3 length equals 12 residues. Germline V lookup: CDR1 SGHAT, CDR2 FQNNGV. CDR3 amino acids: CASSREWETQYF. The DNA for the CDR3 is TGTGCCAGCAGCAGGGAGTGGGAGACCCAGTACTTC.

The chain joins TRBV18 to TRBJ2-5; tentatively, D is TRBD1 (6 bases). This CDR3 region has 16 residues. The germline gives CDR1 KGHSH, CDR2 LQKENI. Trimming pared 0 bases from V and 4 bases from J, leaving 15 bases between. CDR3 in DNA: TGTGCCAGCTCACCACCGGGCAGGGGTTTTCGAGAGACCCAGTACTTC. It translates to CASSPPGRGFRETQYF.

The gene calls are TRBV19 and TRBJ1-5; 7 bases fit TRBD1. The V gene's germline CDR1 is LNHDA and CDR2 SQIVND (reference sequence). There are 14 residues in the CDR3. The V and J ends lost 7 bases and 0 bases, in that order; junction bases with no gene match: 3. The chain's CDR3 is CASINRGSNQPQHF. DNA for the CDR3: TGTGCCAGTATCAACAGGGGTAGCAATCAGCCCCAGCATTTT.

The V gene is TRBV6-5, the J gene TRBJ2-7, with a weak D call TRBD2 (5 bases). Trimming removed 4 bases at V and 3 bases at J, with 13 bases between. Germline V CDR1 and CDR2: MNHEY, SVGAGI. This CDR3 is 14 amino acids long. The CDR3 spells CASSSSGSGYEQYF. The CDR3 DNA is TGTGCCAGCAGTTCGTCGGGGTCGGGCTACGAGCAGTACTTC.

This chain joins TRBV5-5 and TRBJ2-7, with TRBD1 identical over 9 bases. This CDR3 has 15 amino acids. V lost 3 bases, J lost 1 base, and 5 bases stayed unmatched. Looked up from germline, CDR1 is SGHKS and CDR2 is YYEKEE (reference sequence). The CDR3 coding sequence is TGTGCCAGCAGCTCGCCGGGACAGGGATCCTACGAGCAGTACTTC. This sequence encodes CASSSPGQGSYEQYF. The complete variable domain, with remaining parts taken from reference TRBV5-5 and TRBJ2-7, reads DAGVTQSPTHLIKTRGQQVTLRCSPISGHKSVSWYQQVLGQGPQFIFQYYEKEERGRGNFPDRFSARQFPNYSSELNVNALLLGDSALYLCASSSPGQGSYEQYFGPGTRLTVT.

The chain is built from TRBV21-1 and TRBJ1-2. TRBV21-1 is assigned pseudogene status. CDR3 length: 13 amino acids. This chain's CDR3 is CASSKLGFDGYTF. The DNA for the CDR3 is TGTGCCAGCAGCAAACTTGGGTTCGATGGCTACACCTTC.

V gene TRBV18 combines with J gene TRBJ2-3, with TRBD2 as a possible D gene (6 bases). CDR3 size: 15 residues. Germline V gene lookup returns CDR1 KGHSH and CDR2 LQKENI. V was trimmed by 3 bases and J by 2 bases, leaving 12 bases between them. The DNA of the CDR3 is TGTGCCAGCTCACCGCCCGGGAGAGCCACAGATACGCAGTATTTT. Translated: CASSPPGRATDTQYF.

About this clone itself: Additional DNA sequences in this sample encode the identical CDR3. The chain is built from TRBV4-2 and TRBJ2-5, with 10 bases matching TRBD2. V dropped 0 bases and J dropped 5; count of bases not matched to a gene: 9. Germline V gene data show CDR1 as LGHNA and CDR2 as YNFKEQ. This CDR3 has 17 residues. CDR3 sequence reads: CASSQDTSGGAGETQYF. The CDR3 DNA follows: TGTGCCAGCAGCCAAGATACGAGCGGGGGGGCCGGGGAGACCCAGTACTTC.

This rearrangement joins TRBV6-5 to TRBJ2-7, with unresolved D. This CDR3 contains 12 residues. Trimming removed 6 bases at V and 6 bases at J, with 12 bases between. Germline V gives CDR1 MNHEY, CDR2 SVGAGI. The CDR3 is CASSSLFGEQYF. CDR3 in DNA: TGTGCCAGCAGCTCCCTCTTTGGCGAGCAGTACTTC.

This clone appeared once. This chain connects TRBV7-2 to TRBJ2-2, with D perhaps being TRBD1 or TRBD2 (5 bases each). CDR1 SGHTA and CDR2 FQGNSA come from the germline V gene. V lost 5 bases to trimming and J lost 2 bases, with 12 bases between them. This CDR3 has 15 residues. The CDR3 here is CASSARETNTGELFF. The CDR3, as DNA: TGTGCCAGCAGCGCCAGGGAGACTAACACCGGGGAGCTGTTTTTT. The whole variable domain, filled in from reference TRBV7-2 and TRBJ2-2, reads GAGVSQSPSNKVTEKGKDVELRCDPISGHTALYWYRQSLGQGLEFLIYFQGNSAPDKSGLPSDRFSAERTGGSVSTLTIQRTQQEDSAVYLCASSARETNTGELFFGEGSRLTVL.

As DNA, the CDR3 is TGTGCCTGGAGTGTGCGGGGGATGGCAGATACGCAGTATTTT. Amino acid sequence: CAWSVRGMADTQYF. The chain has TRBV30 and TRBJ2-3; 7 bases map to TRBD2. The CDR3 contains 14 residues. Germline V CDR1 and CDR2: GTSNPN, SVGIG (reference sequence). Losses at the gene ends were 0 bases for V and 4 bases for J; bases not matched to a gene: 4. Full variable domain (remainder filled in from reference TRBV30 and TRBJ2-3): SQTIHQWPATLVQPVGSPLSLECTVEGTSNPNLYWYRQAAGRGLQLLFYSVGIGQISSEVPQNLSASRPQDRQFILSSKKLLLSDSGFYLCAWSVRGMADTQYFGPGTRLTVL.

This clone was picked up one time. The chain couples TRBV29-1 to TRBJ2-3; D remains unclear. The CDR3 totals 11 residues. Germline lookup yields CDR1 SQVTM and CDR2 ANQGSEA. V shed 4 bases and J shed 8 bases, with 10 bases lying between them. The CDR3 sequence is CSVVVLSTQYF. The CDR3 DNA sequence: TGCAGCGTTGTTGTGTTGTCTACGCAGTATTTT.

This chain joins TRBV28 and TRBJ2-4, with TRBD2 identical over 9 bases. The V and J ends lost 3 bases and 0 bases, in that order; junction bases with no gene match: 6. The germline gives CDR1 MDHEN, CDR2 SYDVKM. The CDR3 loop spans 17 amino acids. DNA of the CDR3: TGTGCCAGCAGTTTCCGCGGGGGGGCAGTAGCCAAAAACATTCAGTACTTC. Amino acid sequence: CASSFRGGAVAKNIQYF.

V is TRBV5-1 and J is TRBJ2-2; TRBD1 agrees at 11 bases. V shed 4 bases, J shed 4 bases, and the junction held 12 bases outside the gene matches. This CDR3 is 18 amino acids long. Germline CDR1 SGHRS, CDR2 YFSETQ. In DNA form, the CDR3 reads TGCGCCAGCAGCCGGGACTTAGGACAGGGGGCGTCCACCGGGGAGCTGTTTTTT. Protein product: CASSRDLGQGASTGELFF.

The chain is built from TRBV2 and TRBJ2-7, with 9 bases that match TRBD1. The CDR3 is 21 amino acids. V shed 6 bases and J 3 bases; nucleotides not matched to a gene: 27. Per germline, CDR1 SNHLY and CDR2 FYNNEI. CDR3 DNA: TGTGCCAGCAGGTTACCCTTTCTGAGTAATCGGGACAGGGAGAGGGACTACGAGCAGTACTTC. The encoded protein is CASRLPFLSNRDRERDYEQYF.

This clone was seen once. The V call is TRBV29-1, the J call TRBJ1-1; possible D gene TRBD1, 5 bases. Trimming took 4 bases from V and 5 from J, leaving 17 bases between them. The germline V gene encodes CDR1 SQVTM and CDR2 ANQGSEA. The CDR3 has 14 residues. The CDR3 loop is CSVATSTAETEAFF. The CDR3, as DNA: TGCAGCGTTGCGACGTCGACAGCGGAAACTGAAGCTTTCTTT.

The CDR3 loop is CASHGTWGNNEQFF. In DNA, the CDR3 is TGTGCCAGCCACGGGACGTGGGGCAACAATGAGCAGTTCTTC. V usage is TRBV2 and J usage is TRBJ2-1; D is perhaps TRBD1 or TRBD2 (5 bases each). The germline V gene has CDR1 SNHLY and CDR2 FYNNEI. Trimming stripped 8 bases from V and 5 bases from J, with 16 bases between. CDR3 length: 14 amino acids.

The chain is built from TRBV11-2 and TRBJ1-2; 7 nucleotides line up with TRBD1. Trimming removed 5 bases from V and 1 base from J; junction bases left unmatched: 7. The V gene's germline CDR1 is SGHAT and CDR2 FQNNGV. The CDR3 consists of 15 residues. This CDR3 reads CASSPKTGRNYGYTF. The CDR3 bases are TGTGCCAGCAGCCCCAAGACAGGGCGTAACTATGGCTACACCTTC.

The rearrangement uses TRBV5-1 and TRBJ2-5, with 7 bases lining up with TRBD1. Germline V gene lookup returns CDR1 SGHRS and CDR2 YFSETQ. The CDR3 contains 15 residues. The V segment lost 4 bases and the J segment 2 bases; nucleotides outside the gene matches: 8. In DNA, the CDR3 is TGCGCCAGCAGCAAGACAGGGACCGTACAAGAGACCCAGTACTTC. This encodes CASSKTGTVQETQYF.

The chain carries TRBV7-9 and TRBJ2-7; D is uncertain. There are 14 residues in the CDR3. CDR1 and CDR2 (germline): SEHNR, FQNEAQ (reference sequence). Trimming left V 3 bases short and J 0 bases short, with 9 bases between. CDR3 nucleotide sequence: TGTGCCAGCAGCTTTTCACTCCGCTCCTACGAGCAGTACTTC. Encoded protein: CASSFSLRSYEQYF.

This clone has only one observation. The J gene is TRBJ1-5, the V gene TRBV6-5; possible D gene TRBD1, 5 bases. Germline V gene lookup returns CDR1 MNHEY and CDR2 SVGAGI. The V end lost 5 bases, the J end lost 0 bases, and 8 bases lay between the germline ends. The CDR3 length is 14 residues. The CDR3 protein is CASSRGLSNQPQHF. CDR3 DNA: TGTGCCAGCAGTCGGGGCCTTAGCAATCAGCCCCAGCATTTT.

The chain carries TRBV2 and TRBJ2-7; 7 nucleotides line up with TRBD2. This CDR3 has 14 amino acids. V shed 3 bases, J shed 7 bases, and the junction held 9 bases outside the gene matches. In germline, CDR1 is SNHLY, CDR2 FYNNEI. CDR3 bases: TGTGCCAGCAGTGAGGGGGGAGGGCCTCGTGAGCAGTACTTC. Translating gives CASSEGGGPREQYF.

V is TRBV10-3 and J is TRBJ1-1; TRBD1 matches 8 bases. V lost 5 bases and J lost 6; bases outside the gene matches: 8. The CDR3 totals 14 residues. Germline CDR1 and CDR2: ENHRY and SYGVKD. This CDR3 is CAISSGQGAAEAFF. The CDR3 DNA is TGTGCCATCAGTTCCGGTCAGGGGGCTGCTGAAGCTTTCTTT.

The chain uses TRBV30 and TRBJ2-2, with 8 bases lining up with TRBD2. The CDR3 covers 15 residues. The ends lost 0 bases at V and 5 bases at J; junction bases unmatched: 5. Germline V gene lookup returns CDR1 GTSNPN and CDR2 SVGIG (reference sequence). The CDR3 region is CAWSVQRGRTGELFF. In DNA form, the CDR3 reads TGTGCCTGGAGTGTACAGCGGGGGCGGACCGGGGAGCTGTTTTTT. The full variable domain, with the rest looked up from reference TRBV30 and TRBJ2-2, is SQTIHQWPATLVQPVGSPLSLECTVEGTSNPNLYWYRQAAGRGLQLLFYSVGIGQISSEVPQNLSASRPQDRQFILSSKKLLLSDSGFYLCAWSVQRGRTGELFFGEGSRLTVL.

The table lists this clone with a count of one. The rearrangement uses TRBV11-2 and TRBJ2-5, with 8 positions matching TRBD2. Germline CDR1 reads SGHAT; CDR2 reads FQNNGV. The CDR3 sequence is 13 residues long. V shed 3 bases, J shed 4 bases, and the junction held 1 base outside the gene matches. The CDR3 DNA follows: TGTGCCAGCAGCTTCGGGGGGGTAGAGACCCAGTACTTC. It translates to CASSFGGVETQYF.

The rearrangement joins TRBV29-1 to TRBJ1-4; TRBD1 matches at 8 bases. This CDR3 spans 12 amino acids. The V gene end was trimmed by 2 bases and the J gene end by 10 bases; junction bases not matched to a gene: 3. The germline CDR1 and CDR2 sequences are SQVTM and ANQGSEA. CDR3 loop: CSVEQGAGKLFF. The CDR3 DNA follows: TGCAGCGTTGAACAGGGGGCGGGAAAACTGTTTTTT.

The chain combines TRBV5-1 with TRBJ1-6; 8 nucleotides align to TRBD1. CDR1 and CDR2 from the germline V gene are SGHRS and YFSETQ. Unmatched junction bases numbered 5, after V lost 1 base and J lost 5 bases. The CDR3 has 16 residues. CDR3 protein: CASSLSSGGNNSPLHF. As DNA, the CDR3 is TGCGCCAGCAGCTTGTCATCAGGGGGCAATAATTCACCCCTCCACTTT.

The chain has TRBV19 and TRBJ2-7, with TRBD1 identical over 9 bases. The ends lost 7 bases at V and 2 bases at J; junction bases unmatched: 6. Germline V gene data show CDR1 as LNHDA and CDR2 as SQIVND (reference sequence). The CDR3 is made up of 14 amino acids. CDR3 loop: CASTAQGAPYEQYF. CDR3 sequence (DNA): TGTGCCAGTACCGCACAGGGGGCCCCCTACGAGCAGTACTTC. Full variable domain (remainder filled in from reference TRBV19 and TRBJ2-7): DGGITQSPKYLFRKEGQNVTLSCEQNLNHDAMYWYRQDPGQGLRLIYYSQIVNDFQKGDIAEGYSVSREKKESFPLTVTSAQKNPTAFYLCASTAQGAPYEQYFGPGTRLTVT.